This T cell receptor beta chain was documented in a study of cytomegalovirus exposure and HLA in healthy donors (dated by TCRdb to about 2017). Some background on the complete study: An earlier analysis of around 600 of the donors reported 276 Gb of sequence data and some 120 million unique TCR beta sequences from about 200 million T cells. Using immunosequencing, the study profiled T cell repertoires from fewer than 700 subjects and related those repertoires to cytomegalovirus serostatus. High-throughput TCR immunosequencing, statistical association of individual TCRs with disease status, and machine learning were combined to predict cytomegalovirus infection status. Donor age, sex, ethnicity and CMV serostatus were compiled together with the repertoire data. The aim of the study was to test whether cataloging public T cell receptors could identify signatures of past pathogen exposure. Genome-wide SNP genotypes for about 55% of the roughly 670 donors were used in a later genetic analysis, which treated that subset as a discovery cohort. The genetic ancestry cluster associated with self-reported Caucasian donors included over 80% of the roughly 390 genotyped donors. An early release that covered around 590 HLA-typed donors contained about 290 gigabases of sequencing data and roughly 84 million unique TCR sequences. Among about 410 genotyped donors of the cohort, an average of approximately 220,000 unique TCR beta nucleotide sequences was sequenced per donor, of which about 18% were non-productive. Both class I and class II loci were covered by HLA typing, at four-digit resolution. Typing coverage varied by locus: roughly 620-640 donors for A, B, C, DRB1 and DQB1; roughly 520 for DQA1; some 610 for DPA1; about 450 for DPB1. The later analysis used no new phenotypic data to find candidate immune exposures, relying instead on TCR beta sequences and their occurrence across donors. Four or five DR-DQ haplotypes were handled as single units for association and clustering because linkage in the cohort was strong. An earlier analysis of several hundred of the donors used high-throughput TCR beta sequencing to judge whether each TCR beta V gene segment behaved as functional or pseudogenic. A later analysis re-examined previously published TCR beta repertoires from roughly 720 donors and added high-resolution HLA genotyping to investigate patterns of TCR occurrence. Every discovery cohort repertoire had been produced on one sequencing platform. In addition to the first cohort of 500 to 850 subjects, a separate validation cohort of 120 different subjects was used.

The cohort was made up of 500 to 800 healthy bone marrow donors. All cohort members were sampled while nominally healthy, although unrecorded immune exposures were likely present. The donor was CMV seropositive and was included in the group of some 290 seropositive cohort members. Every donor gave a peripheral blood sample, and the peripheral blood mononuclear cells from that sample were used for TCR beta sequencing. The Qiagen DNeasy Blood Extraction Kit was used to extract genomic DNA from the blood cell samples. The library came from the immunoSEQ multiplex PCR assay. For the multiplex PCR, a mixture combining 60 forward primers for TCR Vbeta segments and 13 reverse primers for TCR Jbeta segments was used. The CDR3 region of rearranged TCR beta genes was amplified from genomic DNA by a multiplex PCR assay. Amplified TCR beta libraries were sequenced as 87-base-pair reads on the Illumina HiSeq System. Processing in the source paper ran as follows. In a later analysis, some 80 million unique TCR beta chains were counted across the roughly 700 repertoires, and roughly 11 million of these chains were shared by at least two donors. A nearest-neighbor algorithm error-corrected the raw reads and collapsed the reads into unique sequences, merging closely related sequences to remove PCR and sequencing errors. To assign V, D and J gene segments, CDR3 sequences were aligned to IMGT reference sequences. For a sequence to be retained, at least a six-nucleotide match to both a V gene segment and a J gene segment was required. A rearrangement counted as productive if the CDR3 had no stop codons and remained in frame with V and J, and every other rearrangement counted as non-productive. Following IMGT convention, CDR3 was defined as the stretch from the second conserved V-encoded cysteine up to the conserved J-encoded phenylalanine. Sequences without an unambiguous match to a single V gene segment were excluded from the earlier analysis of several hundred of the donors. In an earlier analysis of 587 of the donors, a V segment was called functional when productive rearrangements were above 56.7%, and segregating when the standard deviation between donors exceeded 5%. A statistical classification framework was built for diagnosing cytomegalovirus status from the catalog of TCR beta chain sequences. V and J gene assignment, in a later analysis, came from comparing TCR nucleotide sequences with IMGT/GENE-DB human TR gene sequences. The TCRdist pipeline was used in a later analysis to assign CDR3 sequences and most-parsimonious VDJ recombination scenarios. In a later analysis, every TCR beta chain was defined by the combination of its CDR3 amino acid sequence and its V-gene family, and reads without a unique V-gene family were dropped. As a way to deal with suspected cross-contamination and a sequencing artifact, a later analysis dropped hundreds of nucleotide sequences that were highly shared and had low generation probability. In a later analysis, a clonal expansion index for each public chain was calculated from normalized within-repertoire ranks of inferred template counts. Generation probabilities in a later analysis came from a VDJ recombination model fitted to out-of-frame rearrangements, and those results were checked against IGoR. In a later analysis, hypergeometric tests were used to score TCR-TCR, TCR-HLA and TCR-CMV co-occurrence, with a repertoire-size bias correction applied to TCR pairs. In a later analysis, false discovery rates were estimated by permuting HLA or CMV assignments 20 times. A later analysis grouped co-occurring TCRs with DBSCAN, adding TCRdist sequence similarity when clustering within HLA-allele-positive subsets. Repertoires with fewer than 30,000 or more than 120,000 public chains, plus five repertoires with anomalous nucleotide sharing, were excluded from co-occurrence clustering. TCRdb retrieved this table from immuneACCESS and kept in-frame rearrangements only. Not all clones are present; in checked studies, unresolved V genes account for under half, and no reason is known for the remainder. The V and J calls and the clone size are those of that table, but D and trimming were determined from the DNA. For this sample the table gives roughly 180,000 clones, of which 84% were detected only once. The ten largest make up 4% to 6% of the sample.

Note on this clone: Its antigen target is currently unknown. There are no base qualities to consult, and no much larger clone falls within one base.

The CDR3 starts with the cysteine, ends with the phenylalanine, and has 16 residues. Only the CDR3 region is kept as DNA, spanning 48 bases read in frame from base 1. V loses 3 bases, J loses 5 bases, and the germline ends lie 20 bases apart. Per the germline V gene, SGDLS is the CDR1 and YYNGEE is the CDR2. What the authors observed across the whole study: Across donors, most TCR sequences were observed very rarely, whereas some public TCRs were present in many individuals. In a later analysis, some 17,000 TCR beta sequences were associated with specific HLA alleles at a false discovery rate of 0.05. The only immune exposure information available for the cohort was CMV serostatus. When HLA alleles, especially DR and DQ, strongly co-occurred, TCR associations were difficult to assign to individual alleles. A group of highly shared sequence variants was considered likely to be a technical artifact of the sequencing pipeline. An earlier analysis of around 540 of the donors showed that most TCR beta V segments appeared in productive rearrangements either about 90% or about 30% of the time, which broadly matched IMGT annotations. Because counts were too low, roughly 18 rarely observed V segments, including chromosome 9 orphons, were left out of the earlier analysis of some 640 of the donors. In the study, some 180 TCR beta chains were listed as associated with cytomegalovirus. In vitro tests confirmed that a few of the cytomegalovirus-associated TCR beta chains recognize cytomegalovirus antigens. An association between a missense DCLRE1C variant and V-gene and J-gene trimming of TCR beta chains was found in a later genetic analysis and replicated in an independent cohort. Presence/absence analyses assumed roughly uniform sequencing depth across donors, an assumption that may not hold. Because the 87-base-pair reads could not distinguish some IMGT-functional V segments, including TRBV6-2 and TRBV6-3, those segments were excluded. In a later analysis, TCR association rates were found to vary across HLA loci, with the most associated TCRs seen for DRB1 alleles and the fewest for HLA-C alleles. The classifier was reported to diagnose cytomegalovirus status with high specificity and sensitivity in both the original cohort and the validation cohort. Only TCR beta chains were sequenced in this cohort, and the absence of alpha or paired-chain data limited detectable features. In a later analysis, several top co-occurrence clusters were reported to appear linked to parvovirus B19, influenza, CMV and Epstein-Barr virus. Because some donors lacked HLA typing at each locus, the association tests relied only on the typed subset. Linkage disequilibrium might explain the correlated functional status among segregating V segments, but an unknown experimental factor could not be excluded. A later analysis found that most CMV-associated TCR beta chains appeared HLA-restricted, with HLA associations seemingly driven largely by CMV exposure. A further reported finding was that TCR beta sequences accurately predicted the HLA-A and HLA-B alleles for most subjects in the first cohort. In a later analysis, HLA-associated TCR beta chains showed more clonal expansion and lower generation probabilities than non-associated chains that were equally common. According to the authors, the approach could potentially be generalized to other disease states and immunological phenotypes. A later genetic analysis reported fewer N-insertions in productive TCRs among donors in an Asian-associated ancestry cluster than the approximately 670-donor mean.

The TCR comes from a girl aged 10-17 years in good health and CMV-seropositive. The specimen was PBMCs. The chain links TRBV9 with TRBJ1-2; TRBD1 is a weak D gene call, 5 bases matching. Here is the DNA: TGTGCCAGCAGCGCCCAAGGGACTAACATACGGTATGGCTACACCTTC. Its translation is CASSAQGTNIRYGYTF.